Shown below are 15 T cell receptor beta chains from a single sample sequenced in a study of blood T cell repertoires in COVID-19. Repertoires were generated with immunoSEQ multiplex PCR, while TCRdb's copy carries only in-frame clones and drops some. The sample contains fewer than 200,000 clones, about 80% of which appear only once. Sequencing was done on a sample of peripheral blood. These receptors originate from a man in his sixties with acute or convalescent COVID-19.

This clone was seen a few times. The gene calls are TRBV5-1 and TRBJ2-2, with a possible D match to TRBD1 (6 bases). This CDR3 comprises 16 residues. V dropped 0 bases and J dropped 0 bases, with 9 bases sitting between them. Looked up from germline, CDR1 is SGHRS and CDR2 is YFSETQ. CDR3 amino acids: CASSLGTASNTGELFF. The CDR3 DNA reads TGCGCCAGCAGCTTGGGGACAGCCTCGAACACCGGGGAGCTGTTTTTT.

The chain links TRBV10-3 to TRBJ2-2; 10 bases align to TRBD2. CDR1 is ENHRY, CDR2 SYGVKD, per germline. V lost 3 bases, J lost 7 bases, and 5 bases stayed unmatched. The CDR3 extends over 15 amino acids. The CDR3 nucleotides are TGTGCCATCAGTGACAGGACTAGCGGCCGCGGGGAGCTGTTTTTT. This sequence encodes CAISDRTSGRGELFF.

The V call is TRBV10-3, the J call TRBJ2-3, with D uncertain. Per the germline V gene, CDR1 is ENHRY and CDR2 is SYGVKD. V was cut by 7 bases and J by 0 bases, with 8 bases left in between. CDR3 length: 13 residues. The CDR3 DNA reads TGTGCCATCATGGCTTCTAGCACAGATACGCAGTATTTT. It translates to CAIMASSTDTQYF.

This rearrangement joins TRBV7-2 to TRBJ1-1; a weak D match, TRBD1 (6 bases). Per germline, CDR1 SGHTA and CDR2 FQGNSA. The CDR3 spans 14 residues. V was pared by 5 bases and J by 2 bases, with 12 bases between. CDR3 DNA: TGTGCCAGCAGCCCCCAGGACAGTAACACTGAAGCTTTCTTT. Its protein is CASSPQDSNTEAFF.

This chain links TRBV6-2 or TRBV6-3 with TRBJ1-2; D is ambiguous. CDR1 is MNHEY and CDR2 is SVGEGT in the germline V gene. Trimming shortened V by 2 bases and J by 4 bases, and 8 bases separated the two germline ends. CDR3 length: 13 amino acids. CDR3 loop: CASSYNTAYGYTF. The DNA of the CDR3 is TGTGCCAGCAGTTACAACACAGCCTATGGCTACACCTTC.

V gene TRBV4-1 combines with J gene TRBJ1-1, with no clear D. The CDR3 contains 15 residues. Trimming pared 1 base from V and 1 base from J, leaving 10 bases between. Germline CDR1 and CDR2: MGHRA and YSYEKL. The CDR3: CASSQVFSRNTEAFF. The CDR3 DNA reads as TGCGCCAGCAGCCAAGTATTTTCGAGGAACACTGAAGCTTTCTTT.

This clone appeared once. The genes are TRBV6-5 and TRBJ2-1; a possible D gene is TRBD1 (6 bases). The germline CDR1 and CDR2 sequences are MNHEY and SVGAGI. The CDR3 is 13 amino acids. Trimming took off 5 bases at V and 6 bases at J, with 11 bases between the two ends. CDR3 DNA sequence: TGTGCCAGCAGTAGGTACAGGGCCAATGAGCAGTTCTTC. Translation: CASSRYRANEQFF.

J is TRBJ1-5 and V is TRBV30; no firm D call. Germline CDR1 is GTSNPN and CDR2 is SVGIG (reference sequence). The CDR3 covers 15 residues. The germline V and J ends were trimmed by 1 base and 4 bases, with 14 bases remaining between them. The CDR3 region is CAWSEVDAANQPQHF. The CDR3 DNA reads TGTGCCTGGAGTGAGGTCGACGCGGCAAATCAGCCCCAGCATTTT.

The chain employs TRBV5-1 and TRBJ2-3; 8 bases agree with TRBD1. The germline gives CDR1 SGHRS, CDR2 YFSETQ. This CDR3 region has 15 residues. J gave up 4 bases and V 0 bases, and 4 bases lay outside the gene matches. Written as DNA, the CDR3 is TGCGCCAGCAGCTTGGAGGGACAGGACCCAGATACGCAGTATTTT. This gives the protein CASSLEGQDPDTQYF.

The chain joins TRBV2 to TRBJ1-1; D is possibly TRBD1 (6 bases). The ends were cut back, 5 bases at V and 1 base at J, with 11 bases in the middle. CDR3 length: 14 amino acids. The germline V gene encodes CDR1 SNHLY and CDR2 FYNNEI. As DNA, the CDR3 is TGTGCCAGCAGTCCGGGACACTGGAACACTGAAGCTTTCTTT. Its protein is CASSPGHWNTEAFF.

The CDR3 is CATGTSGIGYNEQFF. The CDR3 DNA sequence: TGTGCCACCGGGACTAGCGGGATCGGGTACAATGAGCAGTTCTTC. The chain is built from TRBV19 and TRBJ2-1, with TRBD2 matching 13 bases. V was pared by 10 bases and J by 4 bases, with 7 bases of the junction left unmatched. This CDR3 is built from 15 residues. The germline gives CDR1 LNHDA, CDR2 SQIVND (reference sequence).

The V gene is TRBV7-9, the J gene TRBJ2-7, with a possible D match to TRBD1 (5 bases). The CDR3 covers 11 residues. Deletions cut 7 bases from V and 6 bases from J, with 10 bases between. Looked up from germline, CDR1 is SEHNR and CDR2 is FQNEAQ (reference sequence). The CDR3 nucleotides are TGTGCCAGCAATCAGGGTGGCGAGCAGTACTTC. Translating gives CASNQGGEQYF.

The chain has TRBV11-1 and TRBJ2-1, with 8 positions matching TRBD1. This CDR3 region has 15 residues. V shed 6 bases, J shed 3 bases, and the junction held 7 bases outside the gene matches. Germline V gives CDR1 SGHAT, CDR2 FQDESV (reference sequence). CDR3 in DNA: TGTGCCAGCAGTCAACAGGGGGTCCTCTACAATGAGCAGTTCTTC. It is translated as CASSQQGVLYNEQFF. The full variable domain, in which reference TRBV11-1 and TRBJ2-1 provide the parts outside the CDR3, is EAEVAQSPRYKITEKSQAVAFWCDPISGHATLYWYRQILGQGPELLVQFQDESVVDDSQLPKDRFSAERLKGVDSTLKIQPAELGDSAMYLCASSQQGVLYNEQFFGPGTRLTVL.

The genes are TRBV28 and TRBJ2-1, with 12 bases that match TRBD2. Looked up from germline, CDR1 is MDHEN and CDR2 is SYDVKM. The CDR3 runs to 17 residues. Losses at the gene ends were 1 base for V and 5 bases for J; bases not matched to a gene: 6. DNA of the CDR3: TGTGCCAGCAGTTTATCCAGACTAGCGGGAGTCAACAATGAGCAGTTCTTC. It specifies CASSLSRLAGVNNEQFF.

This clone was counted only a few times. Here the CDR3 reads CASSSRGLAGGLGEQFF. Here the CDR3 DNA reads TGTGCCAGCAGTTCGCGTGGACTAGCGGGAGGTCTAGGAGAGCAGTTCTTC. The V call is TRBV27, the J call TRBJ2-1; 14 nucleotides agree with TRBD2. V lost 4 bases, J lost 10 bases, and 12 bases stayed unmatched. The CDR3 consists of 17 residues. Germline loops: CDR1 MNHEY, CDR2 SMNVEV (reference sequence).